Listed below are T cell receptor beta chains from one sample, sequenced in a study of blood T cell repertoires in COVID-19. Libraries were prepared by immunoSEQ multiplex PCR; TCRdb keeps only in-frame clonotypes and omits some of them. The table records a few hundred thousand clones, more than 75% of them present only once. Sequencing was carried out using peripheral blood. Receptors were obtained from a woman between 45 and 65 years old with acute or convalescent COVID-19. The CDR3 runs from the conserved cysteine through the conserved F or W. Each record gives: J gene, V gene, D gene, clone size, CDR3 protein, CDR3 DNA. D genes are given only for firm matches. The size entry is marked missing in some rows and otherwise reads once, few, many or a size class.

TRBJ1-1,TRBV7-8,NA,NA,CASRSREGTEAFF,TGTGCCAGCAGGTCCCGGGAGGGGACTGAAGCTTTCTTT
TRBJ2-1,TRBV7-2,NA,NA,CASSSVLFGIGGNEQFF,TGTGCCAGCAGCTCCGTCCTTTTTGGGATCGGGGGCAATGAGCAGTTCTTC
TRBJ1-3,TRBV19,NA,NA,CAIEGGNGNTIYF,TGTGCCATCGAGGGAGGGAACGGAAACACCATATATTTT
TRBJ2-7,TRBV7-2,NA,NA,CASSLGPAGEQYF,TGTGCCAGCAGCTTAGGCCCCGCGGGCGAGCAGTACTTC
TRBJ1-1,TRBV19,NA,NA,CASSMERGDTEAFF,TGTGCCAGTAGTATGGAGCGCGGAGACACTGAAGCTTTCTTT
TRBJ1-2,TRBV9,NA,NA,CASSVSGDLHGYTF,TGTGCCAGCAGCGTATCCGGGGATCTTCATGGCTACACCTTC
TRBJ2-2,TRBV18,TRBD1,NA,CASSTDRAGLAGELFF,TGTGCCAGCTCAACAGACAGGGCAGGGCTTGCCGGGGAGCTGTTTTTT
TRBJ2-7,TRBV30,TRBD1,NA,CAWAGTVTYEQYF,TGTGCCTGGGCCGGGACAGTTACCTACGAGCAGTACTTC
TRBJ1-3,TRBV28,NA,few,CASWTGGTIYF,TGTGCCAGCTGGACGGGGGGGACCATATATTTT
TRBJ1-4,TRBV19,NA,NA,CASSIDRRSPSEKLFF,TGTGCCAGTAGTATAGATCGCCGTAGCCCAAGTGAAAAACTGTTTTTT